These 21 T cell receptor beta chains originate from one sample sequenced in a study of identical twins. TCRdb passed the 5' RACE reads through MiXCR, listing each CDR3 protein once. The sample includes 1.5 million to 2 million distinct CDR3 sequences, about 32% of them seen just once. Specimen: cord blood. The receptors here all came from a newborn girl in good health.

This rearrangement joins TRBV20-1 to TRBJ2-7; TRBD2 is a possible D gene (5 bases). The CDR3 runs 15 residues. V gave up 2 bases and J gave up 0 bases, with 14 bases separating them. Germline V gene sequence: CDR1 DFQATT, CDR2 SNEGSKA (reference sequence). CDR3 amino acids: CSARRRRFSSYEQYF. Here the CDR3 DNA reads TGCAGTGCTAGAAGGAGGCGGTTTAGCTCCTACGAGCAGTACTTC.

This clonotype was seen a handful of times. The chain joins TRBV4-1 to TRBJ2-4; D gene ambiguous. The CDR3 spans 13 residues. Germline V gene data show CDR1 as MGHRA and CDR2 as YSYEKL. V lost 10 bases and J 5 bases, leaving 15 bases between the germline ends. This CDR3 is CATSSPGENIQYF. CDR3 nucleotide sequence: TGCGCCACCTCCTCCCCAGGAGAAAACATTCAGTACTTC.

This clonotype came up a few times. J is TRBJ1-1 and V is TRBV29-1; 7 bases agree with TRBD1. With V trimmed by 6 bases and J by 0 bases, 7 bases remained unmatched. Germline CDR1 SQVTM, CDR2 ANQGSEA. CDR3 length: 14 residues. The CDR3 DNA is TGCAGCGTCCCGAGGGGGCATTTGAACACTGAAGCTTTCTTT. Encoded protein: CSVPRGHLNTEAFF.

The chain combines TRBV12-3 or TRBV12-4 with TRBJ2-4, with TRBD2 matching over 16 bases. With the DNA end fitting TRBJ2-7 better, the J assignment may be wrong. The CDR3 extends over 17 amino acids. The DNA of the CDR3 is TGTGCCAGCAGTTTGGGACTAGCGGGAGGGCCTTCGGGCGAGCAGTACTTC. It is translated as CASSLGLAGGPSGEQYF.

This clonotype was picked up a small number of times. V usage is TRBV12-3 or TRBV12-4 and J usage is TRBJ1-2, with a tentative D call TRBD1 (5 bases). The CDR3 sequence is 14 residues long. The V and J ends lost 2 bases and 5 bases respectively, with 12 bases between them. The CDR3 is CASSLWGDGYGYTF. In nucleotides, the CDR3 is TGTGCCAGCAGTTTATGGGGGGACGGGTATGGCTACACCTTC.

The chain carries TRBV29-1 and TRBJ1-4; TRBD1 is a possible D gene (6 bases). CDR3 length: 13 amino acids. Germline CDR1 and CDR2: SQVTM and ANQGSEA. V lost 3 bases to trimming and J lost 6 bases, with 11 bases between them. The CDR3 DNA follows: TGCAGCGTTGATAGGGGGGATGATGAAAAACTGTTTTTT. Residues: CSVDRGDDEKLFF.

This clonotype was found a few times. This chain connects TRBV10-3 to TRBJ2-3, with TRBD2 matching 7 bases. This CDR3 is built from 16 residues. Germline V gives CDR1 ENHRY, CDR2 SYGVKD. J was trimmed by 1 base and V by 0 bases; bases with no gene match: 4. DNA of the CDR3: TGTGCCATCAGTGAGTCGGGAGGGAAAGGCACAGATACGCAGTATTTT. Protein product: CAISESGGKGTDTQYF.

V and J are TRBV9 and TRBJ1-6; unclear D gene. Germline V gives CDR1 SGDLS, CDR2 YYNGEE. V lost 0 bases to trimming and J lost 6 bases, with 7 bases between them. The CDR3 totals 14 residues. Here the CDR3 reads CASSVESLNSPLHF. The CDR3, as DNA: TGTGCCAGCAGCGTAGAGTCCCTTAATTCACCCCTCCACTTT.

This clonotype appeared a few times. The V call is TRBV20-1, the J call TRBJ1-4; 10 nucleotides align to TRBD1. Trimming cost V 3 bases and J 1 base; bases outside gene matches: 2. This CDR3 is 15 amino acids long. Germline CDR1 DFQATT, CDR2 SNEGSKA (reference sequence). Here the CDR3 reads CSARRDRGTNEKLFF. CDR3 in DNA: TGCAGTGCTAGGAGGGACAGGGGAACTAATGAAAAACTGTTTTTT.

Points on this clonotype: A read error may be the cause here, since a much bigger clone is one base away. Here the CDR3 reads CASRSTGSEKLFF. The CDR3 DNA follows: TGTGCCAGCAGATCGACAGGGAGTGAAAAACTGTTTTTT. The chain employs TRBV2 and TRBJ1-4; 7 bases line up with TRBD1. V trimming: 6 bases; J trimming: 7 bases; junction bases outside the gene matches: 5. Germline values: CDR1 SNHLY, CDR2 FYNNEI. This CDR3 is 13 amino acids long.

The CDR3 coding sequence is TGTGCCAGCAGTTATCTGGTCTATGGCTACACCTTC. It codes for CASSYLVYGYTF. The rearrangement links TRBV6-2 or TRBV6-3 to TRBJ1-2; D remains unclear. The CDR3 totals 12 residues. Germline V gene sequence: CDR1 MNHEY, CDR2 SVGEGT. Trimming stripped 3 bases from V and 4 bases from J, with 6 bases between.

J is TRBJ2-3 and V is TRBV28; perhaps D is TRBD1 or TRBD2 (5 bases each). V shed 2 bases and J shed 1 base, with 13 bases lying between them. The CDR3 consists of 16 residues. From germline, CDR1 is MDHEN and CDR2 SYDVKM. The CDR3 region is CASSLQLRGGTDTQYF. In nucleotides, the CDR3 is TGTGCCAGCAGTTTACAACTCAGAGGGGGCACAGATACGCAGTATTTT.

V gene TRBV5-1 combines with J gene TRBJ2-1; D may correspond to TRBD1 or TRBD2 (5 bases each). Matching the DNA end better, TRBJ2-7 makes the J call doubtful. In germline, CDR1 is SGHRS, CDR2 YFSETQ. The CDR3 runs to 16 residues. As DNA, the CDR3 is TGCGCCAGCAGCTTGGTGGTGGGGACGCCCTACAATGAGCAGTACTTC. The encoded protein is CASSLVVGTPYNEQYF.

This clonotype was counted only a few times. The chain carries TRBV7-9 and TRBJ2-6; possibly TRBD1 or TRBD2 for D (5 bases each). Trimming removed 3 bases at V and 0 bases at J, with 12 bases between. From germline, CDR1 is SEHNR and CDR2 FQNEAQ (reference sequence). CDR3 length: 17 residues. CDR3 in amino acids: CASSFEGPLSGANVLTF. For the CDR3, the DNA is TGTGCCAGCAGCTTTGAGGGGCCCCTCTCTGGGGCCAACGTCCTGACTTTC.

The gene calls are TRBV20-1 and TRBJ2-4; TRBD2 agrees at 10 bases. The CDR3 runs to 15 residues. Per the germline V gene, CDR1 is DFQATT and CDR2 is SNEGSKA (reference sequence). The V and J ends lost 6 bases and 7 bases, in that order; junction bases with no gene match: 12. The CDR3 spells CSATRGLAGANIQYF. For the CDR3, the DNA is TGCAGTGCAACCAGAGGTCTAGCGGGAGCGAACATTCAGTACTTC.

The chain recombines TRBV7-2 with TRBJ2-7; D ambiguous. Trimming removed 1 base from V and 7 bases from J, with 11 bases in between. This CDR3 is built from 13 residues. In germline, CDR1 is SGHTA, CDR2 FQGNSA. The CDR3 reads CASSLELNNEQYF. The CDR3 region has the DNA TGTGCCAGCAGCTTAGAACTGAACAATGAGCAGTACTTC.

V gene TRBV10-3 combines with J gene TRBJ2-5; 8 bases are a match to TRBD2. Germline lookup yields CDR1 ENHRY and CDR2 SYGVKD. After removal of 0 bases from V and 11 bases from J, the junction contained 14 bases not matched to a gene. The CDR3 is 16 residues long. The CDR3 region has the DNA TGTGCCATCAGTGAGTCGCCAGCGGGGGCCAAAAATGAGCAGTACTTC. Encoded protein: CAISESPAGAKNEQYF.

In nucleotides, the CDR3 is TGTGCCAGCAGTTTAGAAGTCCTTTCCTACAATGAGCAGTTCTTC. It yields the protein CASSLEVLSYNEQFF. The chain links TRBV12-3 or TRBV12-4 to TRBJ2-1; D unresolved. The CDR3 is 15 amino acids. The V and J ends lost 1 base and 1 base respectively, with 8 bases between them.

This clonotype was detected a few times. V and J are TRBV20-1 and TRBJ2-2; D unclear. This CDR3 is 15 amino acids long. Per germline, CDR1 DFQATT and CDR2 SNEGSKA (reference sequence). Trimming left V 1 base short and J 0 bases short, with 9 bases between. In nucleotides, the CDR3 is TGCAGTGCTAGAGCACGAACGCCGAACACCGGGGAGCTGTTTTTT. This gives the protein CSARARTPNTGELFF.

This rearrangement joins TRBV20-1 to TRBJ2-1; D remains unclear. The length of the CDR3 is 14 residues. V was shortened by 1 base and J by 12 bases, with 19 bases between the two germline ends. Germline assignment: CDR1 DFQATT and CDR2 SNEGSKA (reference sequence). CDR3 sequence (DNA): TGCAGTGCTAGAGTTTCAAGCCCAGTGCCGTGGCAGTTCTTC. Translation gives CSARVSSPVPWQFF.

This clonotype was observed once. The chain recombines TRBV28 with TRBJ2-5; 7 bases match TRBD2. The length of the CDR3 is 14 residues. The V gene end was trimmed by 5 bases and the J gene end by 3 bases; junction bases not matched to a gene: 6. CDR1 and CDR2 from the germline V gene are MDHEN and SYDVKM. The CDR3 nucleotides are TGTGCCAGCAGTCCCCCAGGGAGGGAAGAGACCCAGTACTTC. Amino acids: CASSPPGREETQYF.